Presented here are 12 T cell receptor beta chains from one specimen sequenced in a study of cytomegalovirus exposure and HLA in healthy donors. Vbeta (60) and Jbeta (13) primers were used in the PCR. Measured with immunoSEQ multiplex PCR; TCRdb has only the in-frame clones, and not every one. The table records more than 90,000 clones, around three quarters of them present only once. Sequencing was done on a sample of PBMCs. The receptors stem from a woman younger than 30 in good health and CMV-seropositive.

The chain is built from TRBV25-1 and TRBJ2-5, with TRBD2 identical over 9 bases. The CDR3 is 15 residues long. CDR1 is MGHDK and CDR2 is SYGVNS in the germline V gene. Trimming cost V 4 bases and J 3 bases; bases outside gene matches: 6. CDR3 nucleotide sequence: TGTGCCAGCAGTGCCATGGCGGGAGGGAAAGAGACCCAGTACTTC. As protein: CASSAMAGGKETQYF.

This clone was counted once. The J gene is TRBJ1-4, the V gene TRBV4-2, with a weak D call TRBD1 (5 bases). Trimming stripped 5 bases from V and 3 bases from J, with 10 bases between. This CDR3 comprises 14 residues. Per germline, CDR1 LGHNA and CDR2 YNFKEQ. DNA of the CDR3: TGTGCCAGCAGCTCCGGGGGGTCTAATGAAAAACTGTTTTTT. Encoded protein: CASSSGGSNEKLFF.

This chain links TRBV7-9 with TRBJ2-5; D gene ambiguous. The CDR3 is made up of 13 amino acids. CDR1 and CDR2 from the germline V gene are SEHNR and FQNEAQ (reference sequence). The V and J ends lost 2 bases and 4 bases respectively, with 8 bases between them. The CDR3 sequence: CASSLSVPETQYF. CDR3 sequence (DNA): TGTGCCAGCAGCTTATCGGTCCCAGAGACCCAGTACTTC.

This clone was recorded a few times. The CDR3 DNA reads as TGTGCCAGCTCACCTAAGACAGGGAGCGGCGATACGCAGTATTTT. Protein: CASSPKTGSGDTQYF. This chain uses TRBV18 with TRBJ2-3, with 7 positions matching TRBD1. There are 15 residues in the CDR3. The V gene end was trimmed by 3 bases and the J gene end by 6 bases; junction bases not matched to a gene: 9. Germline V CDR1 and CDR2: KGHSH, LQKENI.

This sequence joins TRBV6-5 and TRBJ1-1, with a tentative D call TRBD1 (6 bases). V lost 0 bases, J lost 5 bases, and 13 bases lay in between. The CDR3 runs to 15 residues. Germline CDR1 MNHEY, CDR2 SVGAGI. The CDR3 DNA follows: TGTGCCAGCAGTTACTCGAGGGGGGGAGGGACTGAAGCTTTCTTT. Its protein is CASSYSRGGGTEAFF.

The rearrangement uses TRBV5-4 and TRBJ1-2, with 9 bases lining up with TRBD1. Unmatched junction bases numbered 3, after V lost 0 bases and J lost 3 bases. CDR3 length: 15 amino acids. The germline V gene has CDR1 SGHNT and CDR2 YYREEE (reference sequence). For the CDR3, the DNA is TGTGCCAGCAGCTTGGAACAGGGGGCTGACTATGGCTACACCTTC. It encodes CASSLEQGADYGYTF.

J is TRBJ1-6 and V is TRBV30; D not certain. CDR3 length: 13 amino acids. V was pared by 3 bases and J by 9 bases, with 12 bases between. Germline V CDR1 and CDR2: GTSNPN, SVGIG (reference sequence). The CDR3: CAWSVNAGSPLHF. The CDR3 DNA follows: TGTGCCTGGAGCGTTAATGCGGGTTCACCCCTCCACTTT.

V and J are TRBV5-1 and TRBJ2-1; D is unclear. CDR1 is SGHRS, CDR2 YFSETQ, per germline. The CDR3 length is 11 residues. The V and J ends lost 2 bases and 6 bases respectively, with 3 bases between them. The CDR3 nucleotides read TGCGCCAGCAGCTTCGGCAATGAGCAGTTCTTC. It is translated as CASSFGNEQFF.

V is TRBV5-1 and J is TRBJ1-2; D is unclear. The CDR3 has 14 amino acids. Trimming removed 0 bases at V and 6 bases at J, with 12 bases between. Germline lookup yields CDR1 SGHRS and CDR2 YFSETQ. CDR3 region: CASSLVGDNHGYTF. CDR3 coding DNA: TGCGCCAGCAGCTTGGTGGGAGACAACCATGGCTACACCTTC.

The V call is TRBV7-9, the J call TRBJ2-5; 7 nucleotides line up with TRBD2. The CDR3 is made up of 15 amino acids. V shed 1 base and J 5 bases; nucleotides not matched to a gene: 7. Germline V gene data show CDR1 as SEHNR and CDR2 as FQNEAQ (reference sequence). CDR3 bases: TGTGCCAGCAGCTTAGGGCTGACTAGCTTGGAGACCCAGTACTTC. Amino acid sequence: CASSLGLTSLETQYF.

The chain combines TRBV2 with TRBJ1-2, with no clear D. CDR1 SNHLY and CDR2 FYNNEI come from the germline V gene. The CDR3 consists of 15 residues. Trimming took off 0 bases at V and 0 bases at J, with 8 bases between the two ends. The CDR3 DNA reads as TGTGCCAGCAGTGAAGCCACTAAAACTAACTATGGCTACACCTTC. It is translated as CASSEATKTNYGYTF.

V gene TRBV25-1 combines with J gene TRBJ1-3; D may be TRBD1 (5 bases). Germline CDR1 reads MGHDK; CDR2 reads SYGVNS. V lost 6 bases and J lost 2, with 14 bases in between. The CDR3 contains 15 residues. The CDR3 loop reads CASRGGGFAGNTIYF. DNA for the CDR3: TGTGCCAGCAGGGGCGGGGGGTTCGCTGGAAACACCATATATTTT.